These 29 T cell receptor beta chains were all obtained from the same sample, sequenced in a study of blood T cell repertoires in COVID-19. Produced via immunoSEQ multiplex PCR; TCRdb's table is partial and in-frame only. The sample records hundreds of thousands of clones, approximately 87% being singletons. Sequencing was carried out using peripheral blood. These receptors all come from a man between 60 and 70 years old who had recovered from COVID-19.

V gene TRBV5-1 combines with J gene TRBJ1-4; 7 bases map to TRBD1. In germline, CDR1 is SGHRS, CDR2 YFSETQ. J gave up 1 base and V 7 bases, and 4 bases lay outside the gene matches. This CDR3 spans 14 amino acids. The CDR3 nucleotides read TGCGCCAGCCGACAGGGTTTAACTAATGAAAAACTGTTTTTT. Translated, it gives CASRQGLTNEKLFF. Filled out from reference TRBV5-1 and TRBJ1-4, the complete variable domain reads KAGVTQTPRYLIKTRGQQVTLSCSPISGHRSVSWYQQTPGQGLQFLFEYFSETQRNKGNFPGRFSGRQFSNSRSEMNVSTLELGDSALYLCASRQGLTNEKLFFGSGTQLSVL.

This chain links TRBV6-6 with TRBJ1-3; perhaps TRBD1 as D (5 bases). The CDR3 extends over 14 amino acids. V was shortened by 8 bases and J by 1 base, with 12 bases between the two germline ends. Germline loops: CDR1 MNHNY, CDR2 SVGAGI (reference sequence). The DNA of the CDR3 is TGTGCCAGCGGCATGGAGGGGTCTGGAAACACCATATATTTT. As protein: CASGMEGSGNTIYF.

The chain uses TRBV5-1 and TRBJ2-1; D tentatively reads TRBD1 or TRBD2 (11 bases each). CDR1 and CDR2 from the germline V gene are SGHRS and YFSETQ. The germline V and J ends were trimmed by 6 bases and 1 base, with 41 bases remaining between them. The CDR3 totals 24 residues. As DNA, the CDR3 is TGCGCCAGCAACGGACAGGGGGCGCGTGGGTCAGGACTAGCGGGCCCCAATTCCTACAATGAGCAGTTCTTC. This encodes CASNGQGARGSGLAGPNSYNEQFF.

The chain recombines TRBV6-5 with TRBJ1-6; D perhaps matches TRBD1 (6 bases). This CDR3 spans 14 amino acids. CDR1 and CDR2 (germline): MNHEY, SVGAGI. Trimming shortened V by 6 bases and J by 14 bases, and 20 bases separated the two germline ends. For the CDR3, the DNA is TGTGCCAGCAGACCTGGAGGGGGGGGTAGGACCCTCCACTTT. Translating gives CASRPGGGGRTLHF.

The gene calls are TRBV28 and TRBJ2-1, with D possibly being TRBD1 (5 bases). The V gene's germline CDR1 is MDHEN and CDR2 SYDVKM. Trimming removed 7 bases at V and 5 bases at J, with 12 bases between. The CDR3 is 13 amino acids. The CDR3, as DNA: TGTGCCAGCACGCCTGGACAAAACAATGAGCAGTTCTTC. Its translation is CASTPGQNNEQFF.

This clone has only one observation. The CDR3 DNA reads as TGTGCCAGCAGCTCTCCCTCCCGGGGGAGCTCCTACAATGAGCAGTTCTTC. Translating gives CASSSPSRGSSYNEQFF. The chain combines TRBV13 with TRBJ2-1; D is perhaps TRBD2 (6 bases). This CDR3 contains 17 residues. V dropped 4 bases and J dropped 0 bases, with 16 bases sitting between them. Germline lookup yields CDR1 PRHDT and CDR2 FYEKMQ (reference sequence).

This clone was counted a single time. The DNA for the CDR3 is TGTGCCAGCTCCCTCGAGACCGGGGGGGATCAGCCCCAGCATTTT. Protein product: CASSLETGGDQPQHF. The V call is TRBV18, the J call TRBJ1-5, with D perhaps matching TRBD1 (5 bases). The CDR3 consists of 15 residues. Trimming left V 6 bases short and J 5 bases short, with 17 bases between. Germline lookup yields CDR1 KGHSH and CDR2 LQKENI. Using reference TRBV18 and TRBJ1-5 for the parts outside the CDR3, the full variable domain is NAGVMQNPRHLVRRRGQEARLRCSPMKGHSHVYWYRQLPEEGLKFMVYLQKENIIDESGMPKERFSAEFPKEGPSILRIQQVVRGDSAAYFCASSLETGGDQPQHFGDGTRLSIL.

The rearrangement uses TRBV14 and TRBJ2-7; the match to TRBD1 covers 7 bases. The CDR3 runs to 13 residues. Per germline, CDR1 SGHDN and CDR2 FVKESK. J was trimmed by 6 bases and V by 3 bases; bases with no gene match: 5. CDR3 amino acids: CASSQHPGGEQYF. The CDR3 bases are TGTGCCAGCAGCCAGCACCCAGGGGGCGAGCAGTACTTC.

The rearrangement uses TRBV4-2 and TRBJ1-1; D unresolved. Trimming removed 4 bases from V and 5 bases from J, with 11 bases in between. Germline-derived CDR1 and CDR2 are LGHNA and YNFKEQ. This CDR3 spans 13 amino acids. The CDR3 sequence: CASSLRGNTEAFF. CDR3 coding DNA: TGTGCCAGCAGCCTACGGGGAAATACTGAAGCTTTCTTT.

The chain links TRBV3-1 (or the pseudogene TRBV3-2) to TRBJ2-3; 7 bases match TRBD1. This CDR3 is built from 14 residues. Trimming at V came to 7 bases and at J to 3 bases, leaving 7 bases not matched to a gene. In germline, CDR1 is LGHDT, CDR2 YNNKEL (reference sequence). In nucleotides, the CDR3 is TGTGCCAGCAAAGGACAGGCAGCTACAGATACGCAGTATTTT. Translation: CASKGQAATDTQYF.

The chain carries TRBV5-1 and TRBJ2-7; no clear D. The CDR3 is made up of 14 amino acids. Trimming cost V 0 bases and J 6 bases, with 13 bases left between them. The V gene's germline CDR1 is SGHRS and CDR2 YFSETQ. CDR3: CASSLEERFGEQYF. The CDR3 DNA reads as TGCGCCAGCAGCTTGGAGGAGAGATTCGGCGAGCAGTACTTC.

This clone was picked up a small number of times. The chain is built from TRBV6-6 and TRBJ1-6, with D perhaps matching TRBD1 (5 bases). The V gene's germline CDR1 is MNHNY and CDR2 SVGAGI (reference sequence). Trimming removed 8 bases from V and 7 bases from J, with 18 bases in between. The CDR3 extends over 15 amino acids. The CDR3 reads CASRGGWAGNSPLHF. As DNA, the CDR3 is TGTGCCAGCCGCGGTGGTTGGGCAGGGAATTCACCCCTCCACTTT.

This sequence joins TRBV2 and TRBJ2-5; 7 bases are shared with TRBD2. This CDR3 spans 17 amino acids. Germline V gene data show CDR1 as SNHLY and CDR2 as FYNNEI. V lost 4 bases, J lost 0 bases, and 11 bases stayed unmatched. The CDR3 nucleotides are TGTGCCAGCAGTGTTGGGGCTAGCGGAATCAACCAAGAGACCCAGTACTTC. Protein: CASSVGASGINQETQYF.

The CDR3 sequence: CASSPLPPQGANREETQYF. The CDR3 bases are TGTGCCAGCTCACCCCTCCCCCCCCAGGGGGCGAATAGGGAAGAGACCCAGTACTTC. The genes are TRBV18 and TRBJ2-5; 8 nucleotides line up with TRBD1. Germline CDR1 is KGHSH and CDR2 is LQKENI. The CDR3 has 19 residues. V was clipped by 3 bases and J by 3 bases; unmatched bases: 18.

The chain links TRBV2 to TRBJ1-2; no definite D call. The CDR3 spans 14 residues. Germline lookup yields CDR1 SNHLY and CDR2 FYNNEI. Trimming cost V 5 bases and J 3 bases, with 13 bases left between them. This CDR3 is CASSRAGAYYGYTF. For the CDR3, the DNA is TGTGCCAGCAGTAGGGCGGGCGCTTACTATGGCTACACCTTC. The full variable domain, completed using reference TRBV2 and TRBJ1-2, is EPEVTQTPSHQVTQMGQEVILRCVPISNHLYFYWYRQILGQKVEFLVSFYNNEISEKSEIFDDQFSVERPDGSNFTLKIRSTKLEDSAMYFCASSRAGAYYGYTFGSGTRLTVV.

This clone appeared a few times. The rearrangement joins TRBV2 to TRBJ1-6, with D maybe TRBD1 (5 bases). Germline-derived CDR1 and CDR2 are SNHLY and FYNNEI. The CDR3 runs to 13 residues. Trimming took 7 bases from V and 7 from J, leaving 11 bases between them. CDR3 coding DNA: TGTGCCAGCAATCGTGACAGCAATTCACCCCTCCACTTT. Encoded protein: CASNRDSNSPLHF.

This chain joins TRBV30 and TRBJ1-1; D gene unclear. Trimming removed 7 bases at V and 6 bases at J, with 12 bases between. CDR3 length: 11 residues. Germline CDR1 reads GTSNPN; CDR2 reads SVGIG (reference sequence). The chain's CDR3 is CAFNRGAEAFF. For the CDR3, the DNA is TGTGCCTTTAATCGGGGTGCTGAAGCTTTCTTT.

This sequence joins TRBV12-3 or TRBV12-4 and TRBJ2-1; D call uncertain. The CDR3 sequence is 13 residues long. The germline V and J ends were trimmed by 2 bases and 5 bases, with 7 bases remaining between them. Here the CDR3 reads CASSLFPDNEQFF. CDR3 sequence (DNA): TGTGCCAGCAGTTTATTTCCGGACAATGAGCAGTTCTTC.

This rearrangement joins TRBV4-2 to TRBJ2-7; no reliable D call. This CDR3 has 14 amino acids. Germline V gives CDR1 LGHNA, CDR2 YNFKEQ. V lost 0 bases and J 3 bases, leaving 9 bases between the germline ends. The DNA for the CDR3 is TGTGCCAGCAGCCAAGATACAGCCGGCTACGAGCAGTACTTC. Amino acid sequence: CASSQDTAGYEQYF.

The rearrangement uses TRBV18 and TRBJ2-7; 12 bases are a match to TRBD2. The CDR3 has 14 residues. The V and J ends lost 3 bases and 3 bases, in that order; junction bases with no gene match: 0. Germline V gives CDR1 KGHSH, CDR2 LQKENI. The CDR3 spells CASSPTSGSYEQYF. The CDR3 nucleotides read TGTGCCAGCTCACCGACTAGCGGGAGCTACGAGCAGTACTTC.

The chain is built from TRBV6-5 and TRBJ2-1; 10 bases are a match to TRBD1. The CDR3 has 15 amino acids. Germline V lookup: CDR1 MNHEY, CDR2 SVGAGI. With 6 bases clipped from V and 9 bases from J, the junction kept 11 bases outside the gene matches. CDR3 residues: CASSRRDRGRGEQFF. DNA for the CDR3: TGTGCCAGCAGCCGGCGGGACAGGGGAAGGGGTGAGCAGTTCTTC.

This chain uses TRBV30 with TRBJ2-5; a possible D gene is TRBD2 (7 bases). This CDR3 contains 15 residues. The V end was cut by 0 bases, the J end by 4 bases, with 15 bases between. Germline CDR1 is GTSNPN and CDR2 is SVGIG (reference sequence). CDR3 in DNA: TGTGCCTGGAGTGTACGGGGCGGGGGCACAGAGACCCAGTACTTC. It codes for CAWSVRGGGTETQYF.

The rearrangement links TRBV7-3 to TRBJ1-4; 7 positions match TRBD1. The germline gives CDR1 SGHTA, CDR2 FQGTGA. This CDR3 has 13 amino acids. V was clipped by 5 bases and J by 6 bases; unmatched bases: 3. As DNA, the CDR3 is TGTGCCAGCAGCCCAACAGGGGATGAAAAACTGTTTTTT. This encodes CASSPTGDEKLFF.

The chain couples TRBV24-1 to TRBJ2-3; TRBD1 aligns across 7 bases. Germline V lookup: CDR1 KGHDR, CDR2 SFDVKD. Unmatched junction bases numbered 4, after V lost 4 bases and J lost 1 base. The CDR3 covers 15 residues. The CDR3 is CATSDAGQGTDTQYF. CDR3 nucleotides: TGTGCCACCAGTGACGCAGGACAGGGCACAGATACGCAGTATTTT.

The V call is TRBV28, the J call TRBJ1-4; D unresolved. The CDR3 runs to 13 residues. V was shortened by 6 bases and J by 5 bases, with 10 bases between the two germline ends. Per the germline V gene, CDR1 is MDHEN and CDR2 is SYDVKM. The CDR3 DNA is TGTGCCAGCAGAATCCGGGAGAATGAAAAACTGTTTTTT. Translated: CASRIRENEKLFF.

This chain joins TRBV5-5 and TRBJ1-3; 8 bases agree with TRBD1. This CDR3 contains 16 residues. Unmatched junction bases numbered 6, after V lost 4 bases and J lost 0 bases. Germline V gives CDR1 SGHKS, CDR2 YYEKEE (reference sequence). The CDR3 nucleotides read TGTGCCAGCAGCCCAGGGGGCCTGCACTCTGGAAACACCATATATTTT. This encodes CASSPGGLHSGNTIYF.

The gene calls are TRBV9 and TRBJ1-1, with D perhaps TRBD1 (5 bases). The V end lost 0 bases, the J end lost 0 bases, and 9 bases lay between the germline ends. There are 15 residues in the CDR3. The germline V gene encodes CDR1 SGDLS and CDR2 YYNGEE. The chain's CDR3 is CASSVVGVMNTEAFF. CDR3 in DNA: TGTGCCAGCAGCGTAGTAGGGGTTATGAACACTGAAGCTTTCTTT.

The chain uses TRBV29-1 and TRBJ1-1; no clear D. The CDR3 length is 15 residues. The germline V gene has CDR1 SQVTM and CDR2 ANQGSEA. Trimming left V 7 bases short and J 0 bases short, with 18 bases between. CDR3 sequence (DNA): TGCAGCGGCGTCCGGGCCCCGGGGATGAACACTGAAGCTTTCTTT. Translation gives CSGVRAPGMNTEAFF.

The J gene is TRBJ2-2, the V gene TRBV9; D possibly corresponds to TRBD2 (5 bases). The CDR3 covers 12 residues. Germline CDR1 reads SGDLS; CDR2 reads YYNGEE. Between the trimmed V and J ends, which lost 4 bases and 7 bases, there was a span of 8 bases. CDR3 protein: CASSSSVGELFF. CDR3 DNA: TGTGCCAGCAGCAGTAGCGTCGGGGAGCTGTTTTTT.